This TCR beta chain was captured in a study of cytomegalovirus exposure and HLA in healthy donors (dated by TCRdb to about 2017). General notes on the study: In an earlier analysis of 550 to 750 of the donors, 250 to 350 Gb of sequence data and 90 million to 130 million unique TCR beta sequences from about 190 million T cells were reported. Approximately 300 gigabases of sequencing data and approximately 91 million unique TCR sequences made up an early release that covered some 640 HLA-typed donors. Of the approximately 400 genotyped donors, about 80% fell in the genetic ancestry cluster associated with self-reported Caucasian donors. The study aimed to test whether cataloging public T cell receptors could reveal signatures of past pathogen exposure. Using immunosequencing, the study profiled T cell repertoires from 666 subjects and related those repertoires to cytomegalovirus serostatus. Besides the first cohort of roughly 700 subjects, a separate validation cohort made up of roughly 120 different subjects was used. To predict cytomegalovirus infection status, the study brought together high-throughput TCR immunosequencing, statistical association of individual TCRs with disease status, and machine learning. A later analysis re-examined previously published TCR beta repertoires from over 500 donors and added high-resolution HLA genotyping to investigate patterns of TCR occurrence. Rather than using new phenotypic data, the later analysis identified candidate immune exposures from TCR beta sequences and from how often those sequences occurred across donors. In an earlier analysis of over 550 of the donors, high-throughput TCR beta sequencing was used to judge whether each TCR beta V gene segment behaved as functional or pseudogenic. Alongside the repertoire data, information on donor age, sex, ethnicity and CMV serostatus was compiled. A later genetic analysis used genome-wide SNP genotypes for about three fifths of the roughly 700 donors, treating that subset as a discovery cohort. All discovery cohort repertoires had been generated on a single sequencing platform. HLA typing included class I and class II loci at four-digit resolution. Typing coverage differed by locus: A, B, C, DRB1 and DQB1 were typed in about 629-640 donors, DQA1 in 500 to 550, DPA1 in roughly 590, and DPB1 in 472. Because of strong linkage in the cohort, roughly five DR-DQ haplotypes were treated as single units for association and clustering. Across some 400 genotyped donors of the cohort, an average of approximately 240,000 unique TCR beta nucleotide sequences per donor were sequenced, and 15% to 20% of those sequences were non-productive.

A remark on this clone: The antigen this receptor binds is unknown. No much larger clonotype is one base removed from it; base qualities were not supplied.

Findings and caveats that apply to the study as a whole: The cohort was sequenced for TCR beta chains only, and without alpha or paired-chain data the features that could be detected were limited. In a later analysis, HLA-associated TCR beta chains were found to be more clonally expanded and to have lower generation probabilities than equally common non-associated chains. A group of highly shared sequence variants was considered likely to be a technical artifact of the sequencing pipeline. The only immune exposure information available for the cohort was CMV serostatus. In a later analysis, 16,951 TCR beta sequences were associated with specific HLA alleles at a false discovery rate of 0.05. In a later analysis, most CMV-associated TCR beta chains were found to appear HLA-restricted, with HLA associations seemingly driven largely by CMV exposure. According to a later analysis, parvovirus B19, influenza, CMV and Epstein-Barr virus appeared linked to several top co-occurrence clusters. Linkage disequilibrium might explain the correlated functional status among segregating V segments, but an unknown experimental factor could not be ruled out. The earlier analysis of about 600 of the donors excluded some 15 rarely observed V segments, including chromosome 9 orphons, because counts were too low. V-gene and J-gene trimming of TCR beta chains was associated with a missense DCLRE1C variant in a later genetic analysis, and the association was replicated in an independent cohort. Presence/absence analyses assumed roughly uniform sequencing depth across donors, an assumption that may not hold. Most TCR sequences were observed very rarely across donors, whereas some public TCRs were present in many individuals. The classifier was reported to diagnose cytomegalovirus status with high specificity and sensitivity in both the original and validation cohorts. In vitro tests confirmed that a few of the cytomegalovirus-associated TCR beta chains recognize cytomegalovirus antigens. In a later analysis, the rate of TCR association differed among HLA loci, with DRB1 alleles having the most associated TCRs and HLA-C alleles having the fewest. According to the authors, the approach could potentially be generalized to other disease states and immunological phenotypes. According to a later genetic analysis, donors in an Asian-associated ancestry cluster had fewer N-insertions in productive TCRs than the roughly 660-donor mean. Broadly in line with IMGT annotations, most TCR beta V segments showed up in productive rearrangements about 90% or about 30% of the time in an earlier analysis of several hundred of the donors. Because HLA typing was missing for some donors at each locus, association tests included only the typed subset. When HLA alleles, especially DR and DQ, strongly co-occurred, TCR associations were difficult to assign to individual alleles. A further reported finding was that TCR beta sequences accurately predicted the HLA-A and HLA-B alleles for most subjects in the first cohort. The study listed 150 to 200 TCR beta chains as associated with cytomegalovirus. Because the 87-base-pair reads could not distinguish some IMGT-functional V segments, including TRBV6-2 and TRBV6-3, those segments were excluded.

Inclusive of the bounding cysteine and phenylalanine, the CDR3 is 16 residues long. Of all the DNA, just the CDR3 is kept, 48 bases in frame from base 1. V drops 4 bases and J drops 0 bases, leaving 16 bases in between. The germline V gene sets CDR1 to SGHRS and CDR2 to YFSETQ. Receptors were amplified or captured by the immunoSEQ multiplex PCR assay. For the multiplex PCR, a mixture combining 60 forward primers for TCR Vbeta segments and 13 reverse primers for TCR Jbeta segments was used. Amplification of the CDR3 region of rearranged TCR beta genes was performed with a multiplex PCR assay on genomic DNA. The amplified TCR beta libraries were sequenced on the Illumina HiSeq System as 87-base-pair reads. From the authors' description of their analysis: Across the roughly 700 repertoires, a later analysis counted about 81 million unique TCR beta chains, about 10 million of which were shared by at least two donors. A nearest-neighbor algorithm error-corrected the raw reads and collapsed the reads into unique sequences, merging closely related sequences to remove PCR and sequencing errors. CDR3 sequences were aligned to IMGT reference sequences to assign V, D and J gene segments. For a sequence to be retained, a match of at least six nucleotides was required to both a V gene segment and a J gene segment. Rearrangements were classified as productive when the CDR3 lacked stop codons and remained in frame with V and J, and all other rearrangements were classified as non-productive. Following IMGT convention, CDR3 was defined as the stretch from the second conserved V-encoded cysteine to the conserved J-encoded phenylalanine. In an earlier analysis of roughly 580 of the donors, sequences lacking an unambiguous match to a single V gene segment were excluded. In an earlier analysis of approximately 500 of the donors, a V segment was called functional when productive rearrangements were above 56.7%, and segregating when the standard deviation between donors exceeded 5%. A statistical classification framework was developed to diagnose cytomegalovirus status using the catalog of TCR beta chain sequences. In a later analysis, TCR nucleotide sequences were compared against IMGT/GENE-DB human TR gene sequences so that V and J genes could be assigned. The TCRdist pipeline was used in a later analysis to assign CDR3 sequences and most-parsimonious VDJ recombination scenarios. In a later analysis, every TCR beta chain was defined by the combination of its CDR3 amino acid sequence and its V-gene family, and reads without a unique V-gene family were dropped. As a way to deal with suspected cross-contamination and a sequencing artifact, a later analysis dropped 450 to 600 nucleotide sequences that were highly shared and had low generation probability. In a later analysis, a clonal expansion index for each public chain was calculated from normalized within-repertoire ranks of inferred template counts. In a later analysis, generation probabilities were computed using a VDJ recombination model fitted to out-of-frame rearrangements, and the results were checked against IGoR. In a later analysis, TCR-TCR, TCR-HLA and TCR-CMV co-occurrence was scored with hypergeometric tests, and a repertoire-size bias correction was applied to TCR pairs. To estimate false discovery rates, a later analysis permuted the HLA or CMV assignments 20 times. In a later analysis, co-occurring TCRs were grouped using DBSCAN, and TCRdist sequence similarity was added for clustering within HLA-allele-positive subsets. Repertoires with fewer than 30,000 or more than 120,000 public chains, plus five repertoires with anomalous nucleotide sharing, were excluded from co-occurrence clustering. In its TCRdb copy, this immuneACCESS table keeps in-frame sequences only and misses some clones. Where compared with another copy, unresolved V genes explain less than half of these, and the others have no known cause. V and J calls and clone size are as listed in that table; D and trimming were resolved from the DNA. The sample contains about 180,000 clones, approximately 80% of them found a single time. The top ten hold roughly 1.5% of the sample.

In total, approximately 610 healthy bone marrow donors made up the cohort. At the time of sampling, every cohort member was nominally healthy, though immune exposures that went unrecorded were likely present. The donor was CMV seronegative and was included in the group of several hundred seronegative cohort members. A peripheral blood sample was collected from each donor, and TCR beta sequencing was performed on peripheral blood mononuclear cells. The Qiagen DNeasy Blood Extraction Kit was used to extract genomic DNA from the blood cell samples. The sequencing input was PBMCs. The TCR originated in a man aged 18 to 35 in good health and CMV-seronegative. The sequence is built from TRBV5-1 and TRBJ1-1; the D gene assignment is ambiguous. In nucleotide form, the sequence is TGCGCCAGCAGCCTCGGGGAACGGTTAATGAACACTGAAGCTTTCTTT. The resulting protein is CASSLGERLMNTEAFF. Outside the CDR3, residues come from the reference TRBV5-1 and TRBJ1-1 proteins, so the full variable domain is: KAGVTQTPRYLIKTRGQQVTLSCSPISGHRSVSWYQQTPGQGLQFLFEYFSETQRNKGNFPGRFSGRQFSNSRSEMNVSTLELGDSALYLCASSLGERLMNTEAFFGQGTRLTVV.